Each of the 9 T cell receptor beta chains below was sequenced from the same sample in a study of CD8 T cells in Susac syndrome. A quantity of about 0.45 to 1 ug RNA underwent reverse transcription using random hexamers. TCRdb used MiXCR to reprocess the immunoSEQ multiplex PCR reads, holding one entry per CDR3 protein. The data show more than 65,000 distinct CDR3 sequences, with over 85% seen just once and about 0.61% held by the top ten. Specimen: CD8+ T cells from PBMCs. The origin of the receptors is a human donor with multiple sclerosis.

V and J are TRBV2 and TRBJ2-1; D is possibly TRBD2 (5 bases). Germline V CDR1 and CDR2: SNHLY, FYNNEI. The CDR3 covers 15 residues. Deletions cut 4 bases from V and 5 bases from J, with 15 bases between. The CDR3 region has the DNA TGTGCCAGCAGTGGGCAAGCGGCCAGAGACAATGAGCAGTTCTTC. It specifies CASSGQAARDNEQFF.

V gene TRBV25-1 combines with J gene TRBJ1-1; 7 bases are a match to TRBD1. CDR1 is MGHDK and CDR2 is SYGVNS in the germline V gene. V lost 6 bases to trimming and J lost 4 bases; unmatched junction nucleotides: 2. The CDR3 consists of 12 residues. CDR3 DNA: TGTGCCAGCAGAGCAGGGGGCACTGAAGCTTTCTTT. This sequence encodes CASRAGGTEAFF.

The CDR3 spells CASSLVLGATEAFF. CDR3 nucleotides: TGTGCCAGCAGCTTAGTACTGGGGGCCACTGAAGCTTTCTTT. The genes are TRBV7-9 and TRBJ1-1, with D maybe TRBD1 (6 bases). Trimming stripped 1 base from V and 4 bases from J, with 10 bases between. From germline, CDR1 is SEHNR and CDR2 FQNEAQ (reference sequence). The CDR3 is 14 amino acids.

This clonotype was observed a single time. The chain recombines TRBV3-1 with TRBJ1-1; D gene unclear. The V end lost 4 bases, the J end lost 1 base, and 10 bases lay between the germline ends. CDR3 length: 14 amino acids. Germline assignment: CDR1 LGHDT and CDR2 YNNKEL (reference sequence). The chain's CDR3 is CASSPAGPNTEAFF. DNA of the CDR3: TGTGCCAGCAGCCCGGCCGGCCCGAACACTGAAGCTTTCTTT.

The chain recombines TRBV27 with TRBJ2-7; 7 nucleotides align to TRBD1. The CDR3 extends over 13 amino acids. The V segment lost 2 bases and the J segment 4 bases; nucleotides outside the gene matches: 2. Germline loops: CDR1 MNHEY, CDR2 SMNVEV (reference sequence). CDR3 coding DNA: TGTGCCAGCAGTTTAACCAGGGGGTACGAGCAGTACTTC. Protein sequence: CASSLTRGYEQYF.

The chain joins TRBV13 to TRBJ2-3, with D uncertain. Deletions cut 4 bases from V and 3 bases from J, with 11 bases between. In germline, CDR1 is PRHDT, CDR2 FYEKMQ (reference sequence). The CDR3 extends over 14 amino acids. The CDR3 spells CASSYTAGTDTQYF. CDR3 in DNA: TGTGCCAGCAGCTATACGGCTGGAACAGATACGCAGTATTTT.

The V gene is TRBV29-1, the J gene TRBJ2-7, with TRBD2 as a possible D gene (6 bases). V lost 6 bases, J lost 3 bases, and 15 bases lay in between. CDR1 and CDR2 (germline): SQVTM, ANQGSEA. This CDR3 is built from 13 residues. The CDR3 nucleotides are TGCAGCGTAGTAGAGGGACTCCTCTACGAGCAGTACTTC. It encodes CSVVEGLLYEQYF.

This clonotype was seen more than once but under ten times. The rearrangement joins TRBV28 to TRBJ2-1; no clear D. The CDR3 runs 12 residues. The germline V gene has CDR1 MDHEN and CDR2 SYDVKM. The V gene lost 2 bases and the J gene lost 7 bases, with 6 bases spanning the gap. CDR3 protein: CASSLDGNEQFF. The CDR3 nucleotides read TGTGCCAGCAGTTTAGACGGGAATGAGCAGTTCTTC.

V usage is TRBV7-9 and J usage is TRBJ1-3, with 7 positions matching TRBD1. Per germline, CDR1 SEHNR and CDR2 FQNEAQ (reference sequence). The CDR3 extends over 14 amino acids. With V trimmed by 4 bases and J by 1 base, 1 base remained unmatched. The CDR3 region has the DNA TGTGCCAGCAGCTGGACAGGTTCTGGAAACACCATATATTTT. Translated: CASSWTGSGNTIYF.